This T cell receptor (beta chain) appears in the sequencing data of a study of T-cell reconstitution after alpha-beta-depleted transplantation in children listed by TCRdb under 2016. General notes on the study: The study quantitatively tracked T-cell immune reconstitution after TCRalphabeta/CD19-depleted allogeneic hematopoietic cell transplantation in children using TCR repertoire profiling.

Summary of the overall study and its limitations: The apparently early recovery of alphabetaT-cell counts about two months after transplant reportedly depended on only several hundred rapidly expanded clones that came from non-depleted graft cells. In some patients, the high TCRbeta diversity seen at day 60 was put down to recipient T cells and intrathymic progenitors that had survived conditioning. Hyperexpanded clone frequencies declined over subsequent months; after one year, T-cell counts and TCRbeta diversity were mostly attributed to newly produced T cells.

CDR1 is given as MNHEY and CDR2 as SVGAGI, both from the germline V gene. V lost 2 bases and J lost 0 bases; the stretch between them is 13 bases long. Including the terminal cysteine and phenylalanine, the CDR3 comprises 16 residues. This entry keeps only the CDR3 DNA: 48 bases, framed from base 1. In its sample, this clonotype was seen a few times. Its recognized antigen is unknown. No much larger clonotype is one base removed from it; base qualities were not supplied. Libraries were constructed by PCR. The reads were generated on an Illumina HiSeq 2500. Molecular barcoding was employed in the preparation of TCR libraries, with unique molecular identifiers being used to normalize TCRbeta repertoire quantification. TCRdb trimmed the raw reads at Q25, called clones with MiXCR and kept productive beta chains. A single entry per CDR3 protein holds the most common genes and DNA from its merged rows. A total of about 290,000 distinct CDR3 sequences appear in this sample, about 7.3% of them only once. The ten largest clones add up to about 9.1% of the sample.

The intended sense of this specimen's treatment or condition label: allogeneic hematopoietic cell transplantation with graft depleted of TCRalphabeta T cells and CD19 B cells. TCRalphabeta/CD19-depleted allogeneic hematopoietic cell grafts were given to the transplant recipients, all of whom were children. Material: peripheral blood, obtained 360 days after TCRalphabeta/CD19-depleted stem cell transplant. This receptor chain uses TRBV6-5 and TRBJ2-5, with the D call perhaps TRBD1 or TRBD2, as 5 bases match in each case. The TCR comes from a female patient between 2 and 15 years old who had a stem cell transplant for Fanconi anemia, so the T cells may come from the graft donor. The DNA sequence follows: TGTGCCAGCAGTTACCCGACACGGGGCCACCAAGAGACCCAGTACTTC. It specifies CASSYPTRGHQETQYF.